This T cell receptor beta chain was identified in a study of control samples from healthy donors and cancer patients. Produced via immunoSEQ multiplex PCR; TCRdb's table is partial and in-frame only. This sample yields about 110,000 clones, of which approximately 82% are seen a single time; 6.5% belongs to the top ten. Germline V CDR1 and CDR2: LGHDT, YNNKEL (reference sequence). V lost 1 base, J lost 7 bases, and 3 bases stayed unmatched. The CDR3 consists of 14 residues. The source material was blood. V is TRBV3-1 (or the pseudogene TRBV3-2) and J is TRBJ1-2; 10 bases match TRBD1. This receptor was taken from a man younger than 30 in good health. In DNA, the CDR3 is TGTGCCAGCAGCCAAGGGACAGGGGGTGCTGGCTACACCTTC. This gives the protein CASSQGTGGAGYTF.